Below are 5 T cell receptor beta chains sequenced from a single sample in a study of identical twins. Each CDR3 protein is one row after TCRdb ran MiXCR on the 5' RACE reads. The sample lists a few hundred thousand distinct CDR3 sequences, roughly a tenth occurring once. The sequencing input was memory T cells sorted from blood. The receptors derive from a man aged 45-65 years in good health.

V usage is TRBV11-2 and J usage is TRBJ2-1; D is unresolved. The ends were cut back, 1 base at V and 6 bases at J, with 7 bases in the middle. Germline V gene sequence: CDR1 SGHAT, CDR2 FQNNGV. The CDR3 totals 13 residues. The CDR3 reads CASSLAPPNEQFF. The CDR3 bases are TGTGCCAGCAGCTTAGCGCCCCCCAATGAGCAGTTCTTC.

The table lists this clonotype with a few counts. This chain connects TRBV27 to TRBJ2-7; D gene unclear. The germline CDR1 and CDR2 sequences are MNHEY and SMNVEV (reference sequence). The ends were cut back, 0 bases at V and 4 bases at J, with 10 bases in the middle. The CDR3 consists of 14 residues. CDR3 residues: CASSLSWGTYEQYF. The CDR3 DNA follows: TGTGCCAGCAGTTTATCGTGGGGAACGTACGAGCAGTACTTC.

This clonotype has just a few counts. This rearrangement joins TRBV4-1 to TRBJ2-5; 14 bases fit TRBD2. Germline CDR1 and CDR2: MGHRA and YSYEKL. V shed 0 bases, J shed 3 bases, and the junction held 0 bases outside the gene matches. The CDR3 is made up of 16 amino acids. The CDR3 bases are TGCGCCAGCAGCCAAGAGACTAGCGGGGGGGAAGAGACCCAGTACTTC. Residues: CASSQETSGGEETQYF.

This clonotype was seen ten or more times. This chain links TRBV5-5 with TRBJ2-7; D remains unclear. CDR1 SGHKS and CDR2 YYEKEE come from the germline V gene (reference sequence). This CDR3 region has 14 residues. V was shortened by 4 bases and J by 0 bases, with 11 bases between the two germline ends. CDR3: CASSPMTASYEQYF. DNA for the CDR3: TGTGCCAGCAGCCCAATGACGGCCTCCTACGAGCAGTACTTC.

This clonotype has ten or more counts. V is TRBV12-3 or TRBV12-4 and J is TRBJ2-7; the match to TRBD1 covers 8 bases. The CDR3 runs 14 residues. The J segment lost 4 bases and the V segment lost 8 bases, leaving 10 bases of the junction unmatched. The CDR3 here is CASAPGQGFYEQYF. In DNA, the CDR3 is TGTGCCAGCGCCCCAGGACAGGGATTTTACGAGCAGTACTTC.